This T cell receptor (beta chain) was documented in a study of radiation and T cells in renal cell carcinoma. Time point defined: blood 4 weeks post-SBRT, at nephrectomy. Noted treatment: 15 Gy SBRT to primary tumor, nephrectomy 4 weeks later. Nephrectomy followed 15 Gy stereotactic body radiation by 4 weeks. The patient's renal cell carcinoma had clear cell pathology. CDR1 is LNHDA, CDR2 SQIVND, per germline (reference sequence). V was clipped by 4 bases and J by 5 bases; unmatched bases: 14. This CDR3 has 18 amino acids. Some clones are missing from TCRdb's copy, which holds only in-frame ones; the method was immunoSEQ multiplex PCR. The sample has 75,000 to 90,000 clones; about 89% are singletons. This clone was observed once.

The chain couples TRBV19 to TRBJ2-3; TRBD2 aligns across 11 bases. This clonotype was sampled from a woman between 65 and 79 years old with renal cell carcinoma. The specimen comprised blood, sampled from a patient whose treatment included radiotherapy and nephrectomy. CDR3 DNA: TGTGCCAGTAGTACCAGGGCTGCTAGCGGGGGGAAAGGAGATACGCAGTATTTT. This translates into CASSTRAASGGKGDTQYF.